The sequence of this T cell receptor beta chain was determined in a study of blood T cells in healthy people across ages. Combining a sample-barcoded 5' primer with a J-beta primer mix, a second PCR ran for about 7 to 12 cycles. Via MiXCR, TCRdb re-called the 5' RACE reads, giving one row per CDR3 protein. The data contain approximately 780,000 distinct CDR3 sequences, about a quarter of them singletons. This same sample was also taken into another study, of T cells of mothers and their children.

The clonotype originates from a boy aged 5-17 years in good health. Material for sequencing was blood.

The CDR3: CASSLSGQRPSYEQYF. As DNA, the CDR3 is TGTGCCAGCAGTTTGTCCGGACAGCGACCGTCCTACGAGCAGTACTTC. This rearrangement joins TRBV27 to TRBJ2-7; possible D gene TRBD1, 6 bases. Per the germline V gene, CDR1 is MNHEY and CDR2 is SMNVEV (reference sequence). This CDR3 has 16 amino acids. V lost 3 bases to trimming and J lost 1 base, with 16 bases between them.